This note documents a single TCR beta chain sequence. Its antigen remains unidentified. This record belongs to a study of cytomegalovirus exposure and HLA in healthy donors. In the study overall: From donors who were HLA-typed, an early data release held 65 million to 85 million unique TCRs. Study-wide findings and caveats: The study listed 150 to 200 cytomegalovirus-associated TCR beta chains. CMV serostatus was the sole immune exposure data available. Usually a TCR sequence was rare, but some public TCRs were found in many donors.

Deletions cut 0 bases from V and 3 bases from J, with 14 bases between. Germline V gene sequence: CDR1 SGHNT, CDR2 YYREEE (reference sequence). This CDR3 spans 16 amino acids. PCR involved 60 Vbeta and 13 Jbeta primers. The repertoire was sequenced with immunoSEQ multiplex PCR; TCRdb's copy has only in-frame clones and lacks some. The table shows under 200,000 clones, with roughly 85% occurring only once. Sequences were obtained from PBMCs. This chain connects TRBV5-4 to TRBJ2-3; D is possibly TRBD2 (6 bases). The TCR was taken from a woman aged 40-49 years in good health and CMV-seronegative. The CDR3 DNA is TGTGCCAGCAGCTTGGCCGGGGGATCTTCGACAGATACGCAGTATTTT. Translation: CASSLAGGSSTDTQYF.